These T cell receptor beta chains were read from a single sample in a study of T-cell memory formation after mild COVID-19. TCRdb re-called the 5' RACE reads through MiXCR, storing one row per CDR3 protein. The sample holds about half a million distinct CDR3 sequences, about 20% seen once. Sequenced sample: PBMCs or a T cell subset sorted from them (not recorded which). The source of these receptors is an adult woman who had mild COVID-19 (a few samples of this study predate the infection). Cell type and time point are not known. CDR3s include the opening cysteine and the closing phenylalanine or tryptophan. Each record gives: clone size, CDR3 length, V gene, J gene, D gene, CDR3 DNA, CDR3 protein. D genes are given only for firm matches. Size values are once, few and many counts, or a class for expanded clones, and some rows have none.

abundance: few; len: 15; v_gene: TRBV20-1; j_gene: TRBJ2-3; d_gene: TRBD2; CDR3nt: TGCAGTGCTAGACATAGCGGGTCCCGCACAGATACGCAGTATTTT; CDR3aa: CSARHSGSRTDTQYF
abundance: many; len: 14; v_gene: TRBV3-1; j_gene: TRBJ2-5; d_gene: .; CDR3nt: TGTGCCAGCAGCCAAGATCAGTCGCGAGAGACCCAGTACTTC; CDR3aa: CASSQDQSRETQYF
abundance: many; len: 10; v_gene: TRBV24-1; j_gene: TRBJ1-6; d_gene: .; CDR3nt: TGTGCCAGACACAATTCACCCCTCCACTTT; CDR3aa: CARHNSPLHF
abundance: .; len: 12; v_gene: TRBV5-6; j_gene: TRBJ2-7; d_gene: .; CDR3nt: TGTGCCAGCAGCTCCTCTCGGGTCGAGCAGTACTTC; CDR3aa: CASSSSRVEQYF
abundance: .; len: 11; v_gene: TRBV19; j_gene: TRBJ2-3; d_gene: .; CDR3nt: TGTGCCAGTAGTATGGGGGATACGCAGTATTTT; CDR3aa: CASSMGDTQYF
abundance: few; len: 15; v_gene: TRBV5-5; j_gene: TRBJ2-7; d_gene: .; CDR3nt: TGTGCCAGCACCGTGACCCCTCAAGGGGTGTACGAGCAGTACTTC; CDR3aa: CASTVTPQGVYEQYF
abundance: .; len: 15; v_gene: TRBV9; j_gene: TRBJ1-2; d_gene: TRBD1; CDR3nt: TGTGCCAGCAGCCCCGGGACAGGCCATGTCTATGGCTACACCTTC; CDR3aa: CASSPGTGHVYGYTF
abundance: .; len: 12; v_gene: TRBV18; j_gene: TRBJ1-2; d_gene: .; CDR3nt: TGTGCCAGCTCACCACACGAAAGTCGCCACACCTTC; CDR3aa: CASSPHESRHTF
abundance: many; len: 15; v_gene: TRBV20-1; j_gene: TRBJ2-2; d_gene: TRBD2; CDR3nt: TGCAGTGCCCGAGGGGAGGGAAAGAACACCGGGGAGCTGTTTTTT; CDR3aa: CSARGEGKNTGELFF
abundance: few; len: 14; v_gene: TRBV7-9; j_gene: TRBJ1-4; d_gene: .; CDR3nt: TGTGCCAGCAGTTCCCGGGCAGGGCAGGGAAAACTGTTTTTT; CDR3aa: CASSSRAGQGKLFF
abundance: .; len: 15; v_gene: TRBV7-2; j_gene: TRBJ2-7; d_gene: .; CDR3nt: TGTGCCAGCAGCTTAGGTGGGCAGACCTACTACGAGCAGTACTTC; CDR3aa: CASSLGGQTYYEQYF
abundance: .; len: 16; v_gene: TRBV5-1; j_gene: TRBJ2-2; d_gene: .; CDR3nt: TGCGCCAGCAGCTTGGCCGATCTCAGGTCCACCGGGGAGCTGTTTTTT; CDR3aa: CASSLADLRSTGELFF
abundance: once; len: 16; v_gene: TRBV6-5; j_gene: TRBJ1-2; d_gene: .; CDR3nt: TGTGCCAGCAGTTACGGTTTTTCGTTAGGGGTAGATGGCTACACCTTC; CDR3aa: CASSYGFSLGVDGYTF
abundance: few; len: 15; v_gene: TRBV7-9; j_gene: TRBJ2-1; d_gene: .; CDR3nt: TGTGCCAGCAGCTTAGGCCTAGTTCGGTACAATGAGCAGTTCTTC; CDR3aa: CASSLGLVRYNEQFF
abundance: few; len: 13; v_gene: TRBV12-3/TRBV12-4; j_gene: TRBJ1-1; d_gene: .; CDR3nt: TGTGCCAGCAGTTTGGAACAGTCGACTGAAGCTTTCTTT; CDR3aa: CASSLEQSTEAFF
abundance: few; len: 15; v_gene: TRBV24-1; j_gene: TRBJ1-5; d_gene: TRBD1; CDR3nt: TGTGCCACCAGTTTGGGTACAGGGGAGGGTCAGCCCCAGCATTTT; CDR3aa: CATSLGTGEGQPQHF
abundance: .; len: 15; v_gene: TRBV12-3/TRBV12-4; j_gene: TRBJ2-3; d_gene: .; CDR3nt: TGTGCCAGCAGAGGGGCCACTGTACCACAGGATACGCAGTATTTT; CDR3aa: CASRGATVPQDTQYF
abundance: .; len: 16; v_gene: TRBV5-1; j_gene: TRBJ1-4; d_gene: .; CDR3nt: TGCGCCAGCAGCTTCGATGGCACGCGTATAAATGAAAAACTGTTTTTT; CDR3aa: CASSFDGTRINEKLFF
abundance: few; len: 16; v_gene: TRBV27; j_gene: TRBJ2-3; d_gene: .; CDR3nt: TGTGCCAGCAGTACCCCCTTGCGGGGAAACACAGATACGCAGTATTTT; CDR3aa: CASSTPLRGNTDTQYF
abundance: .; len: 12; v_gene: TRBV24-1; j_gene: TRBJ2-1; d_gene: .; CDR3nt: TGTGCCACCAGTGATCGGGCCGTCGGGCAGTTCTTC; CDR3aa: CATSDRAVGQFF
abundance: .; len: 16; v_gene: TRBV7-8; j_gene: TRBJ1-2; d_gene: TRBD1; CDR3nt: TGTGCCAGCAGCCCGCTGATCGACACAGGGGGAAGAGGCTACACCTTC; CDR3aa: CASSPLIDTGGRGYTF
abundance: .; len: 14; v_gene: TRBV6-2/TRBV6-3; j_gene: TRBJ1-1; d_gene: TRBD1; CDR3nt: TGTGCCAGCAAAACCGGGACAGCAATCCCTGAAGCTTTCTTT; CDR3aa: CASKTGTAIPEAFF
abundance: .; len: 16; v_gene: TRBV4-1; j_gene: TRBJ2-2; d_gene: TRBD1; CDR3nt: TGCGCCAGCAGCCAAGGTCCGGGACAGGGGGCCGGGGAGCTGTTTTTT; CDR3aa: CASSQGPGQGAGELFF
abundance: few; len: 16; v_gene: TRBV5-1; j_gene: TRBJ2-1; d_gene: TRBD2; CDR3nt: TGCGCCAGCAGCTTGGTATTCCTAGCGGGCCTCAATGAGCAGTTCTTC; CDR3aa: CASSLVFLAGLNEQFF
abundance: .; len: 15; v_gene: TRBV7-9; j_gene: TRBJ2-1; d_gene: TRBD1; CDR3nt: TGTGCCAGCAGCGTCACGGGACAGGGGCTCAATGAGCAGTTCTTC; CDR3aa: CASSVTGQGLNEQFF
abundance: .; len: 16; v_gene: TRBV3-1; j_gene: TRBJ2-1; d_gene: TRBD2; CDR3nt: TGTGCCAGCAGCCAAGAAACAGCGGGAGGGCCCCATGAGCAGTTCTTC; CDR3aa: CASSQETAGGPHEQFF
abundance: many; len: 14; v_gene: TRBV11-2; j_gene: TRBJ2-1; d_gene: .; CDR3nt: TGTGCCAGCAGCTTAGAGGTGGGCCTGGGTGAGCAGTTCTTC; CDR3aa: CASSLEVGLGEQFF
abundance: few; len: 12; v_gene: TRBV24-1; j_gene: TRBJ2-1; d_gene: .; CDR3nt: TGTGCCACCAGTGATGCCTACAATGAGCAGTTCTTC; CDR3aa: CATSDAYNEQFF
abundance: .; len: 17; v_gene: TRBV4-3; j_gene: TRBJ2-1; d_gene: .; CDR3nt: TGCGCCAGCAGCCAAGATGTCGGGGTGAGCTCCTACAATGAGCAGTTCTTC; CDR3aa: CASSQDVGVSSYNEQFF
abundance: few; len: 13; v_gene: TRBV5-1; j_gene: TRBJ1-2; d_gene: .; CDR3nt: TGCGCCAGCAGCGCGGTCCCCGCTGGGGGCTACACCTTC; CDR3aa: CASSAVPAGGYTF
abundance: few; len: 13; v_gene: TRBV6-5; j_gene: TRBJ2-2; d_gene: .; CDR3nt: TGTGCCAGCAGTTACTCGAAAGGCGGGGAGCTGTTTTTT; CDR3aa: CASSYSKGGELFF
abundance: .; len: 15; v_gene: TRBV7-8; j_gene: TRBJ2-5; d_gene: TRBD1; CDR3nt: TGTGCCAGCAGTTGGACAGGGAGGTTTCAAGAGACCCAGTACTTC; CDR3aa: CASSWTGRFQETQYF
abundance: .; len: 14; v_gene: TRBV6-1; j_gene: TRBJ2-3; d_gene: .; CDR3nt: TGTGCCAGCAGTGAAGGCGGGGTAACAGATACGCAGTATTTT; CDR3aa: CASSEGGVTDTQYF
abundance: .; len: 13; v_gene: TRBV6-1; j_gene: TRBJ2-5; d_gene: TRBD1; CDR3nt: TGTGCCAGCAGCTCCGACAGGGTAGAGACCCAGTACTTC; CDR3aa: CASSSDRVETQYF
abundance: few; len: 13; v_gene: TRBV7-6; j_gene: TRBJ2-5; d_gene: .; CDR3nt: TGTGCCAGCAGCTTCCCAGGGGAGGAGACCCAGTACTTC; CDR3aa: CASSFPGEETQYF
abundance: few; len: 14; v_gene: TRBV27; j_gene: TRBJ2-7; d_gene: .; CDR3nt: TGTGCCAGCAGTTTATGGCCAGCCTCCTACGAGCAGTACTTC; CDR3aa: CASSLWPASYEQYF
abundance: .; len: 17; v_gene: TRBV4-2; j_gene: TRBJ1-1; d_gene: .; CDR3nt: TGTGCCAGCAGCCAAGTTTCTTTTGGGACTTCTAACACTGAAGCTTTCTTT; CDR3aa: CASSQVSFGTSNTEAFF
abundance: few; len: 15; v_gene: TRBV20-1; j_gene: TRBJ2-7; d_gene: TRBD1; CDR3nt: TGCAGTGCTAGTAGGGGGACAGGGAGCTCCTACGAGCAGTACTTC; CDR3aa: CSASRGTGSSYEQYF
abundance: .; len: 13; v_gene: TRBV7-9; j_gene: TRBJ2-7; d_gene: .; CDR3nt: TGTGCCAGCAGCTTGCCAGGAGCCTACGAGCAGTACTTC; CDR3aa: CASSLPGAYEQYF
abundance: .; len: 14; v_gene: TRBV7-2; j_gene: TRBJ2-2; d_gene: .; CDR3nt: TGTGCCAGCAGCTTCCAGAAGAACACCGGGGAGCTGTTTTTT; CDR3aa: CASSFQKNTGELFF
abundance: .; len: 19; v_gene: TRBV4-3; j_gene: TRBJ2-1; d_gene: TRBD2; CDR3nt: TGCGCCAGCAGCCTCAAGATCCCCGGACTAGCGGGAGGGCCGGGTGAGCAGTTCTTC; CDR3aa: CASSLKIPGLAGGPGEQFF
abundance: once; len: 18; v_gene: TRBV12-3/TRBV12-4; j_gene: TRBJ2-4; d_gene: TRBD2; CDR3nt: TGTGCCAGCAGTTTGTCTAGCGGGAGGTCCCTAGCCAAAAACATTCAGTACTTC; CDR3aa: CASSLSSGRSLAKNIQYF
abundance: few; len: 16; v_gene: TRBV9; j_gene: TRBJ1-6; d_gene: .; CDR3nt: TGTGCCAGCAGCCCGGACACGAGCTCCTATAATTCACCCCTCCACTTT; CDR3aa: CASSPDTSSYNSPLHF
abundance: .; len: 17; v_gene: TRBV23-1; j_gene: TRBJ1-5; d_gene: .; CDR3nt: TGCGCCAGCAGTCAAGGGGACGAGGGGGGAGGCAATCAGCCCCAGCATTTT; CDR3aa: CASSQGDEGGGNQPQHF
abundance: few; len: 15; v_gene: TRBV7-9; j_gene: TRBJ2-1; d_gene: TRBD1; CDR3nt: TGTGCCAGCAGCTCAAGGACAGGGCCCCTCCCTGAGCAGTTCTTC; CDR3aa: CASSSRTGPLPEQFF
abundance: few; len: 16; v_gene: TRBV7-9; j_gene: TRBJ2-1; d_gene: .; CDR3nt: TGTGCCAGCAGCTCCCCGACAGGTAGCTCCTACAATGAGCAGTTCTTC; CDR3aa: CASSSPTGSSYNEQFF
abundance: few; len: 13; v_gene: TRBV12-3/TRBV12-4; j_gene: TRBJ2-1; d_gene: .; CDR3nt: TGTGCCAGCCTCAGGACAGTTTACAATGAGCAGTTCTTC; CDR3aa: CASLRTVYNEQFF
abundance: .; len: 15; v_gene: TRBV24-1; j_gene: TRBJ2-1; d_gene: .; CDR3nt: TGTGCCACCAGTGATTTGACAAGCTCCTACAATGAGCAGTTCTTC; CDR3aa: CATSDLTSSYNEQFF
abundance: many; len: 13; v_gene: TRBV12-3/TRBV12-4; j_gene: TRBJ1-1; d_gene: TRBD1; CDR3nt: TGTGCCAGCAGCCGAGACAGGGTGTCTGAAGCTTTCTTT; CDR3aa: CASSRDRVSEAFF
abundance: few; len: 18; v_gene: TRBV19; j_gene: TRBJ1-1; d_gene: .; CDR3nt: TGTGCCAGTAGTTCATTAGCCGTCTTAGGTCTCGTTATCACTGAAGCTTTCTTT; CDR3aa: CASSSLAVLGLVITEAFF
abundance: .; len: 17; v_gene: TRBV7-9; j_gene: TRBJ2-6; d_gene: .; CDR3nt: TGTGCCAGCAGCTTAGGAGACAGGAGGTCTGGGGCCAACGTCCTGACTTTC; CDR3aa: CASSLGDRRSGANVLTF
abundance: .; len: 15; v_gene: TRBV3-1; j_gene: TRBJ1-1; d_gene: .; CDR3nt: TGTGCCAGCAGCCCTAGCAGCTTGGGGAACACTGAAGCTTTCTTT; CDR3aa: CASSPSSLGNTEAFF
abundance: few; len: 15; v_gene: TRBV27; j_gene: TRBJ1-5; d_gene: .; CDR3nt: TGTGCCAGCAGTTCCCACCGCGGGTACAATCAGCCCCAGCATTTT; CDR3aa: CASSSHRGYNQPQHF
abundance: few; len: 19; v_gene: TRBV10-3; j_gene: TRBJ2-1; d_gene: .; CDR3nt: TGTGCCATCAGTCCTCCGGGGTTTGGATCGACGGGCTCCTACAATGAGCAGTTCTTC; CDR3aa: CAISPPGFGSTGSYNEQFF
abundance: .; len: 14; v_gene: TRBV9; j_gene: TRBJ1-4; d_gene: .; CDR3nt: TGTGCCAGCAGCGGCCAGGGGAGTGGTGAAAAACTGTTTTTT; CDR3aa: CASSGQGSGEKLFF
abundance: few; len: 15; v_gene: TRBV7-2; j_gene: TRBJ1-5; d_gene: .; CDR3nt: TGTGCCAGCAGTCCCTGGCAGGGTAGCAATCAGCCCCAGCATTTT; CDR3aa: CASSPWQGSNQPQHF